What follows are 17 T cell receptor beta chains derived from one specimen sequenced in a study of blood T cell repertoires in COVID-19 (dated by TCRdb to the early 2020s). The library relied on the immunoSEQ multiplex PCR assay. Held by TCRdb, this immuneACCESS table contains in-frame sequences only and omits some clones. Under half of the omission traces to an unresolved V gene where checked; the cause of the rest is unknown. Across this sample there are 65,000 to 85,000 clones, with 65% to 85% seen only once. The ten largest make up approximately 20% of the sample. Sequenced: peripheral blood. Receptor source: a woman aged 60-70 years with acute or convalescent COVID-19.

This clone was seen just once. J is TRBJ1-3 and V is TRBV12-5, with D maybe TRBD1 (6 bases). CDR1 and CDR2 (germline): LGHNT, FRNRAP. The V gene lost 0 bases and the J gene lost 4 bases, with 10 bases spanning the gap. The CDR3 is 15 residues long. The CDR3 DNA follows: TGTGCTAGTGGTTTGGTTCCAGGGACAGGAAACACCATATATTTT. This gives the protein CASGLVPGTGNTIYF.

This clone showed up just once. The gene calls are TRBV21-1 and TRBJ2-7; TRBD1, the D gene given by the table, was not confirmed from the DNA. TRBV21-1 is deemed a pseudogene. The CDR3 is made up of 18 amino acids. DNA of the CDR3: TGTGCCAGCAGCAAGCCGGGGACAGGGGTCAAGGGCTCCTACGAGCAGTACTTC. Translation gives CASSKPGTGVKGSYEQYF.

The chain links TRBV6-5 to TRBJ2-2, with TRBD1 matching 8 bases. V lost 6 bases to trimming and J lost 17 bases; unmatched junction nucleotides: 14. CDR1 is MNHEY and CDR2 is SVGAGI in the germline V gene. This CDR3 contains 13 residues. CDR3 region: CASRSGTGHPSFF. The DNA for the CDR3 is TGTGCCAGCAGATCCGGGACAGGCCACCCGAGTTTTTTT.

The chain uses TRBV2 and TRBJ1-2; 10 bases are a match to TRBD1. Germline V gives CDR1 SNHLY, CDR2 FYNNEI. The CDR3 has 14 amino acids. The junction had 7 bases not matched to a gene; V was cut back by 6 bases and J by 6 bases. The CDR3 DNA reads TGTGCCAGCAGAGCCGGGACAGGGGAGAATGGCTACACCTTC. It is translated as CASRAGTGENGYTF. Complete variable domain (other parts from reference TRBV2 and TRBJ1-2): EPEVTQTPSHQVTQMGQEVILRCVPISNHLYFYWYRQILGQKVEFLVSFYNNEISEKSEIFDDQFSVERPDGSNFTLKIRSTKLEDSAMYFCASRAGTGENGYTFGSGTRLTVV.

The gene calls are TRBV5-6 and TRBJ1-2, with no clear D. V lost 0 bases and J lost 2, with 11 bases in between. The CDR3 runs to 15 residues. Germline V gives CDR1 SGHDT, CDR2 YYEEEE. CDR3 in DNA: TGTGCCAGCAGCTTGGAACTGATTTGGAACTATGGCTACACCTTC. Amino acid sequence: CASSLELIWNYGYTF.

The J gene is TRBJ1-4, the V gene TRBV5-1, with TRBD1 matching 9 bases. This CDR3 has 15 residues. Looked up from germline, CDR1 is SGHRS and CDR2 is YFSETQ. V shed 4 bases, J shed 6 bases, and the junction held 7 bases outside the gene matches. The CDR3 sequence is CASSRRTGEDEKLFF. CDR3 sequence (DNA): TGCGCCAGCAGCAGAAGGACAGGGGAGGATGAAAAACTGTTTTTT.

V usage is TRBV19 and J usage is TRBJ1-5, with a possible D match to TRBD1 (5 bases). This CDR3 comprises 13 residues. The germline V and J ends were trimmed by 7 bases and 4 bases, with 11 bases remaining between them. Germline CDR1 and CDR2: LNHDA and SQIVND (reference sequence). The CDR3 DNA is TGTGCCAGTACAACGCAGGGAAATCAGCCCCAGCATTTT. The encoded protein is CASTTQGNQPQHF.

J is TRBJ2-1 and V is TRBV28; D unclear. Germline CDR1 reads MDHEN; CDR2 reads SYDVKM. The CDR3 covers 15 residues. The V end was cut by 7 bases, the J end by 2 bases, with 15 bases between. CDR3 protein: CASTPAGTPYNEQFF. CDR3 DNA: TGTGCCAGCACCCCCGCAGGTACACCCTACAATGAGCAGTTCTTC. The complete variable domain, with remaining parts taken from reference TRBV28 and TRBJ2-1, reads DVKVTQSSRYLVKRTGEKVFLECVQDMDHENMFWYRQDPGLGLRLIYFSYDVKMKEKGDIPEGYSVSREKKERFSLILESASTNQTSMYLCASTPAGTPYNEQFFGPGTRLTVL.

This chain links TRBV5-1 with TRBJ1-3, with D possibly TRBD1 on 5 matching bases. CDR1 SGHRS and CDR2 YFSETQ come from the germline V gene. With 0 bases removed from V and 2 bases from J, the gap between germline ends came to 9 bases. This CDR3 is 15 amino acids long. The CDR3 DNA reads TGCGCCAGCAGCTTGGATGGGGCTACTGGAAACACCATATATTTT. It codes for CASSLDGATGNTIYF. The full variable domain, with the rest looked up from reference TRBV5-1 and TRBJ1-3, is KAGVTQTPRYLIKTRGQQVTLSCSPISGHRSVSWYQQTPGQGLQFLFEYFSETQRNKGNFPGRFSGRQFSNSRSEMNVSTLELGDSALYLCASSLDGATGNTIYFGEGSWLTVV.

The table lists this clone with a few counts. The chain employs TRBV30 and TRBJ1-5, with TRBD1 matching 7 bases. This CDR3 has 14 residues. J gave up 7 bases and V 5 bases, and 11 bases lay outside the gene matches. Per the germline V gene, CDR1 is GTSNPN and CDR2 is SVGIG (reference sequence). CDR3 DNA sequence: TGTGCCTGGGCTCACCGACAGGGAGTACAGCCCCAGCATTTT. Its translation is CAWAHRQGVQPQHF.

The count of this clone is one. This rearrangement joins TRBV7-3 to TRBJ2-2; 7 nucleotides match TRBD2. Trimming removed 6 bases from V and 4 bases from J; junction bases left unmatched: 11. The CDR3 has 16 amino acids. Per the germline V gene, CDR1 is SGHTA and CDR2 is FQGTGA. This CDR3 reads CASSSGRGPGTGELFF. For the CDR3, the DNA is TGTGCCAGCAGTTCGGGGAGGGGCCCGGGCACCGGGGAGCTGTTTTTT.

CDR3 bases: TGTGCCAGCAGTTACTCGAGTGAGGATTACGAGCAGTACGTC. This translates into CASSYSSEDYEQYV. The chain couples TRBV6-5 to TRBJ2-7, with D hard to call. The CDR3 is 14 residues long. The germline CDR1 and CDR2 sequences are MNHEY and SVGAGI. V was trimmed by 0 bases and J by 4 bases, leaving 10 bases between them.

The rearrangement links TRBV5-1 to TRBJ1-5, with D tentatively TRBD1 (5 bases). V lost 5 bases and J lost 0, with 6 bases in between. This CDR3 contains 13 residues. Germline V gene lookup returns CDR1 SGHRS and CDR2 YFSETQ. CDR3 sequence (DNA): TGCGCCAGCAGGACAGATAGCAATCAGCCCCAGCATTTT. It translates to CASRTDSNQPQHF.

This chain uses TRBV7-2 with TRBJ2-1, with a possible D match to TRBD2 (6 bases). In germline, CDR1 is SGHTA, CDR2 FQGNSA. Trimming cost V 5 bases and J 9 bases, with 17 bases left between them. The CDR3 is 14 residues long. CDR3 sequence: CASSLSRGSSEQFF. In DNA, the CDR3 is TGTGCCAGCAGCCTGAGCCGGGGGAGTAGTGAGCAGTTCTTC. Combining the CDR3 with reference TRBV7-2 and TRBJ2-1 gives the whole variable domain GAGVSQSPSNKVTEKGKDVELRCDPISGHTALYWYRQSLGQGLEFLIYFQGNSAPDKSGLPSDRFSAERTGGSVSTLTIQRTQQEDSAVYLCASSLSRGSSEQFFGPGTRLTVL.

This clone has a handful of counts. The V call is TRBV6-6, the J call TRBJ2-2; 10 nucleotides match TRBD1. This CDR3 region has 14 residues. CDR1 is MNHNY and CDR2 is SVGAGI in the germline V gene (reference sequence). Losses at the gene ends were 6 bases for V and 6 bases for J; bases not matched to a gene: 4. CDR3 residues: CASRPGTGAGELFF. As DNA, the CDR3 is TGTGCCAGCAGGCCTGGGACAGGGGCCGGGGAGCTGTTTTTT.

V is TRBV27 and J is TRBJ2-5; weak D call: TRBD2 (6 bases). The CDR3 runs to 14 residues. Trimming pared 5 bases from V and 4 bases from J, leaving 14 bases between. Per germline, CDR1 MNHEY and CDR2 SMNVEV (reference sequence). The CDR3 reads CASSREGGGETQYF. CDR3 DNA: TGTGCCAGCAGTAGAGAGGGAGGAGGAGAGACCCAGTACTTC.

V gene TRBV19 combines with J gene TRBJ1-2, with D possibly being TRBD1 (6 bases). CDR1 is LNHDA and CDR2 is SQIVND in the germline V gene (reference sequence). The ends were cut back, 8 bases at V and 4 bases at J, with 17 bases in the middle. The CDR3 covers 14 residues. CDR3 sequence reads: CASVLPGQPYGYTF. In nucleotides, the CDR3 is TGTGCCAGTGTTCTCCCCGGACAGCCCTATGGCTACACCTTC.